This TCR beta chain was sequenced for a study of blood T cell repertoires in COVID-19. This clone was recorded once. As handled by the study authors: Reference gene primer amplification gave nucleated cell count estimates. Some clones are missing from TCRdb's copy, which holds only in-frame ones; the method was immunoSEQ multiplex PCR. V and J calls and clone size follow that table, whereas D and trimming were derived from the DNA. This sample has some 180,000 clones, with over 80% found just once. V shed 1 base and J 4 bases; nucleotides not matched to a gene: 6. CDR3 length: 16 residues. Germline V gives CDR1 SGHVS, CDR2 FQNEAQ.

This chain joins TRBV7-8 and TRBJ2-2; TRBD1 matches 7 bases. The sequenced sample consisted of peripheral blood. The receptor was isolated from a woman in her thirties or forties with COVID-19, enrolled during active disease. The DNA for the CDR3 is TGTGCCAGCAGCTTAGTTAGAGCAGGGGGCACCGGGGAGCTGTTTTTT. This codes for CASSLVRAGGTGELFF.